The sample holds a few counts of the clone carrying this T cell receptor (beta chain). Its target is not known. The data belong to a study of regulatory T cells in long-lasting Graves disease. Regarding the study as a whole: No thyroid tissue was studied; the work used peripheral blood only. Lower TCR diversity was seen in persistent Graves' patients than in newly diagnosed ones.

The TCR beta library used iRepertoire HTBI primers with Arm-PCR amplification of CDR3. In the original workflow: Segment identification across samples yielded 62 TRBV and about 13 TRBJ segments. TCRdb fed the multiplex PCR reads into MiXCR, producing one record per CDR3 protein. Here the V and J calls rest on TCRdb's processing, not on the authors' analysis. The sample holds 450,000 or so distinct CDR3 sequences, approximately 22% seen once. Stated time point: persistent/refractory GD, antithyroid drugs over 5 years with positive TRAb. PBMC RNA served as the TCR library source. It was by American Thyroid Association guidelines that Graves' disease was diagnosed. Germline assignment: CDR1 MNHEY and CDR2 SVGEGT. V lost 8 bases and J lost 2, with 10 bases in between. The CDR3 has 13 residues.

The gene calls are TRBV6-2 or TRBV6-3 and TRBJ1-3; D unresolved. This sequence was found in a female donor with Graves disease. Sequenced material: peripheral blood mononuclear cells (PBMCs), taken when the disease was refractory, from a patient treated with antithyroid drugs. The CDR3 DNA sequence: TGTGCCAGCCTACTGGGTACTGGAAACACCATATATTTT. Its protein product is CASLLGTGNTIYF.